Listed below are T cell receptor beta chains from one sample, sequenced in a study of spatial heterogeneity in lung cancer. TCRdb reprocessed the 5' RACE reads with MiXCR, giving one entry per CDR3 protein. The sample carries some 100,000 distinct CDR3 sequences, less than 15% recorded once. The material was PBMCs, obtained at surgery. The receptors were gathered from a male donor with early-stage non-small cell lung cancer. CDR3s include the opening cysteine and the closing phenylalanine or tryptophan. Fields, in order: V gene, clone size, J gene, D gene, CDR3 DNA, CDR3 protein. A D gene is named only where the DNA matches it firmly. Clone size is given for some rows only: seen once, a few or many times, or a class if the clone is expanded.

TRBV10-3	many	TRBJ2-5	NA	TGTGCCATCAGAGATCTGGGAGAGACCCAGTACTTC	CAIRDLGETQYF
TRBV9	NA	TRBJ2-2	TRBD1	TGTGCCAGCAGCGCAAACAGGGGGCTTAGCACCGGGGAGCTGTTTTTT	CASSANRGLSTGELFF
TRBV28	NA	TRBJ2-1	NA	TGTGCCAGCAGTTACACGAATGAGCAGTTCTTC	CASSYTNEQFF
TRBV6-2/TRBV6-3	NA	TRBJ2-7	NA	TGTGCCAGCAGTTACTCAGCCTACGAGCAGTACTTC	CASSYSAYEQYF
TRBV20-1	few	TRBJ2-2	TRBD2	TGCAGTGCGGCGGGAGGGCCAGGGACCGGGGAGCTGTTTTTT	CSAAGGPGTGELFF
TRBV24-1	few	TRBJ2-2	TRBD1	TGTGCCACCAGTGACCCTGGGACAGGGAGGTACACCGGGGAGCTGTTTTTT	CATSDPGTGRYTGELFF
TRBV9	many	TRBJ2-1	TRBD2	TGTGCCAGCAGCGATGGAGCGGGAGGTACGATATATGAGCAGTTCTTC	CASSDGAGGTIYEQFF
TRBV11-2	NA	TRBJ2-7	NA	TGTGCCAGCAGCTTAGTTGACTCGAGCTCCTACGAGCAGTACTTC	CASSLVDSSSYEQYF
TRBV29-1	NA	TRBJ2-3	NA	TGCAGCGTTCCAGGGCAAACAGATACGCAGTATTTT	CSVPGQTDTQYF
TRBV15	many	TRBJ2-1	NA	TGTGCCACCAGCAGAGTATTCGGAGAGGATGAGCAGTTCTTC	CATSRVFGEDEQFF
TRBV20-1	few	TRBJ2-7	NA	TGCAGTGCTAGAGCACCCGATACTAGCTCCTACGAGCAGTACTTC	CSARAPDTSSYEQYF
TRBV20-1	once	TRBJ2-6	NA	TGCAATGCTAGAACCCCTGGGGCCAACGTCCTGACTTTC	CNARTPGANVLTF
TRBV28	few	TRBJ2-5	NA	TGTGCCAGCAGTTTAGCGAGGTTAAAAGAGACCCAGTACTTC	CASSLARLKETQYF
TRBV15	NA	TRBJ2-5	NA	TGTGCCACCAGCAGAGGACAGGTCCAAGAGACCCAGTACTTC	CATSRGQVQETQYF
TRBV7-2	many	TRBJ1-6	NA	TGTGCCAGCAGCTTAAAGACAGAAGGCTCCTATAATTCACCCCTCCACTTT	CASSLKTEGSYNSPLHF
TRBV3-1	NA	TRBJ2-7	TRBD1	TGTGCCAGCAGCCCTTGGGACAGGGCCTACGAGCAGTACTTC	CASSPWDRAYEQYF
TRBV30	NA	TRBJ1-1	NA	TGTGCCTGGAAGTCACAGGGACGGGGCACTGAAGCTTTCTTT	CAWKSQGRGTEAFF
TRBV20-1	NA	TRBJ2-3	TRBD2	TGCAGTGCTAGTTCGAGCGGGATGGGCACAGATACGCAGTATTTT	CSASSSGMGTDTQYF
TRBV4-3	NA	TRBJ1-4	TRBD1	TGCGCCAGCAGCCCCAATCTGGGACAGGCAAATGAAAAACTGTTTTTT	CASSPNLGQANEKLFF
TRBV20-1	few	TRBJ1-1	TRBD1	TGCAGTGCTAGATCGGGACAGGCGAACACTGAAGCTTTCTTT	CSARSGQANTEAFF
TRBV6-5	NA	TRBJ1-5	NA	TGTGCCAGCCGATACAGCCTCAATCAGCCCCAGCATTTT	CASRYSLNQPQHF
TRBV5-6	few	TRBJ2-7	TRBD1	TGTGCCAGCAGCCAGCCCTCGGACAGGGCCTACGAGCAGTACTTC	CASSQPSDRAYEQYF
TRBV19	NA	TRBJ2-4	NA	TGTGCCAGTAGTATACCTTCCGGGACACACATTCAGTACTTC	CASSIPSGTHIQYF
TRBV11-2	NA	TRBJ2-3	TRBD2	TGTGCCAGCAGCTCAGGACTAGCGGGAGTTGAAGATACGCAGTATTTT	CASSSGLAGVEDTQYF
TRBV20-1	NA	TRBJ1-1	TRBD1	TGCAGTGCCAGGGACAGGGTCGTGAACACTGAAGCTTTCTTT	CSARDRVVNTEAFF
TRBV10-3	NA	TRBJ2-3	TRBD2	TGTGCCATCAGTGACGTAGCGGGGGGGCTGGATACGCAGTATTTT	CAISDVAGGLDTQYF